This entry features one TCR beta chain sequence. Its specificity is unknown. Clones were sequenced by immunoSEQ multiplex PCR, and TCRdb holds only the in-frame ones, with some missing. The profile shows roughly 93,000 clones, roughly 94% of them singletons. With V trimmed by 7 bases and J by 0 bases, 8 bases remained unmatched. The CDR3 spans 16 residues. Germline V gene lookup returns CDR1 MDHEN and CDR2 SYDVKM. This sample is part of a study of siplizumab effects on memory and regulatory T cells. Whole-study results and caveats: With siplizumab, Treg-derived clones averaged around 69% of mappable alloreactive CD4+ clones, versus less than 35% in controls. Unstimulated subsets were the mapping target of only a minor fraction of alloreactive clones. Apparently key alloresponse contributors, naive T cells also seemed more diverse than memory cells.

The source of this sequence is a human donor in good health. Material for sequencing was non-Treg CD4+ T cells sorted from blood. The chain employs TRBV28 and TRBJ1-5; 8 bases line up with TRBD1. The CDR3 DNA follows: TGTGCCAGCACCCCCGGGACAGGCGTTAGCAATCAGCCCCAGCATTTT. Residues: CASTPGTGVSNQPQHF.